These 14 T cell receptor beta chains share one sample of origin, sequenced in a study of cytomegalovirus exposure and HLA in healthy donors. Amplification used 60 Vbeta primers and 13 Jbeta primers. Only in-frame clones appear in the TCRdb table, and some are missing; sequencing was by immunoSEQ multiplex PCR. Seen here are under 150,000 clones, 81% observed once, and the top ten hold around 4%. Sequencing was done on a sample of PBMCs. These receptors were collected from a woman aged 25 to 39 in good health and CMV-seronegative.

The chain has TRBV9 and TRBJ1-2; D not resolved. Germline CDR1 SGDLS, CDR2 YYNGEE. Trimming took off 0 bases at V and 4 bases at J, with 13 bases between the two ends. The CDR3 extends over 15 amino acids. This chain's CDR3 is CASSVGVGVAYGYTF. In DNA form, the CDR3 reads TGTGCCAGCAGCGTAGGCGTCGGGGTTGCCTATGGCTACACCTTC.

This clone was observed once. This chain joins TRBV28 and TRBJ2-1; 8 bases line up with TRBD2. This CDR3 comprises 19 residues. J gave up 0 bases and V 6 bases, and 16 bases lay outside the gene matches. Per the germline V gene, CDR1 is MDHEN and CDR2 is SYDVKM. The CDR3 spells CASRTPLISGESSYNEQFF. The DNA for the CDR3 is TGTGCCAGCAGAACCCCCTTGATTAGCGGGGAGAGCTCCTACAATGAGCAGTTCTTC. Drawing the rest from reference TRBV28 and TRBJ2-1, the complete variable domain is DVKVTQSSRYLVKRTGEKVFLECVQDMDHENMFWYRQDPGLGLRLIYFSYDVKMKEKGDIPEGYSVSREKKERFSLILESASTNQTSMYLCASRTPLISGESSYNEQFFGPGTRLTVL.

Of note for this clone: Mismatch with germline at one junction end may stem from a read error. This chain joins TRBV6-1 and TRBJ2-7, with 13 nucleotides matching TRBD2. Germline V gene sequence: CDR1 MNHNS, CDR2 SASEGT. The CDR3 is made up of 15 amino acids. CDR3 region: CASSEGTSGSYGQYF. The CDR3 DNA sequence: TGTGCCAGCAGTGAAGGGACTAGCGGGAGTTACGGGCAGTACTTC.

The rearrangement joins TRBV7-8 to TRBJ1-2; 7 bases match TRBD1. The CDR3 is 16 amino acids. Germline V gives CDR1 SGHVS, CDR2 FQNEAQ. With 1 base clipped from V and 5 bases from J, the junction kept 10 bases outside the gene matches. The CDR3 is CASSLGGGSLGYGYTF. CDR3 nucleotide sequence: TGTGCCAGCAGCTTAGGAGGGGGCAGTCTCGGATATGGCTACACCTTC.

There are a few counts of this clone. The chain couples TRBV10-3 to TRBJ2-1, with 7 bases matching TRBD2. Germline V gene lookup returns CDR1 ENHRY and CDR2 SYGVKD. The CDR3 runs 15 residues. Losses at the gene ends were 8 bases for V and 9 bases for J; bases not matched to a gene: 16. For the CDR3, the DNA is TGTGCCATCGGGAGTGAAATCCCTACGGGGGGTGAGCAGTTCTTC. This gives the protein CAIGSEIPTGGEQFF.

A remark on this clone: Other DNA sequences in this sample translate to the same CDR3. Here the CDR3 reads CASSLGDSHQETQYF. The DNA for the CDR3 is TGTGCCAGCAGCTTAGGGGACAGCCACCAAGAGACCCAGTACTTC. V is TRBV11-3 and J is TRBJ2-5; TRBD1 matches at 7 bases. Germline V gene data show CDR1 as SGHNT and CDR2 as YENEEA. The CDR3 is 15 residues long. With 1 base clipped from V and 0 bases from J, the junction kept 2 bases outside the gene matches.

The chain's CDR3 is CASSSLAYNEQFF. In DNA, the CDR3 is TGTGCCAGCAGCTCACTAGCGTACAATGAGCAGTTCTTC. The gene calls are TRBV7-2 and TRBJ2-1; 7 bases are a match to TRBD2. From germline, CDR1 is SGHTA and CDR2 FQGNSA. The CDR3 covers 13 residues. The V gene end was trimmed by 4 bases and the J gene end by 4 bases; junction bases not matched to a gene: 1.

V usage is TRBV10-1 and J usage is TRBJ2-1; 9 bases align to TRBD1. This CDR3 spans 16 amino acids. V shed 4 bases, J shed 5 bases, and the junction held 9 bases outside the gene matches. Per germline, CDR1 WNHNN and CDR2 SYGVQD (reference sequence). This CDR3 reads CASSAQGAMSHNEQFF. The CDR3 nucleotides read TGCGCCAGCAGTGCACAGGGGGCTATGTCCCACAATGAGCAGTTCTTC.

The chain couples TRBV20-1 to TRBJ2-7, with D perhaps matching TRBD1 (5 bases). Germline CDR1 is DFQATT and CDR2 is SNEGSKA (reference sequence). The CDR3 consists of 11 residues. Trimming pared 5 bases from V and 4 bases from J, leaving 9 bases between. Written as DNA, the CDR3 is TGCAGTGCTGGCCAGGGTTACGAGCAGTACTTC. Translation: CSAGQGYEQYF.

The CDR3 nucleotides are TGTGCCAGCAGCGTAGGTCTTGGACAGGGGGCTTACGAGCAGTACTTC. Protein sequence: CASSVGLGQGAYEQYF. The chain is built from TRBV9 and TRBJ2-7; 11 nucleotides match TRBD1. CDR1 SGDLS and CDR2 YYNGEE come from the germline V gene. The CDR3 sequence is 16 residues long. With 0 bases clipped from V and 4 bases from J, the junction kept 6 bases outside the gene matches.

The chain has TRBV9 and TRBJ2-3; 10 bases match TRBD2. Germline V gene data show CDR1 as SGDLS and CDR2 as YYNGEE. The CDR3 covers 18 residues. With 3 bases clipped from V and 4 bases from J, the junction kept 14 bases outside the gene matches. The CDR3 DNA follows: TGTGCCAGCAGCGCCCGGACTAGCGGCCCTTGGTCAGCAGATACGCAGTATTTT. Its translation: CASSARTSGPWSADTQYF.

V usage is TRBV10-3 and J usage is TRBJ2-3, with D possibly matching TRBD2 (6 bases). The length of the CDR3 is 14 residues. Germline V gene lookup returns CDR1 ENHRY and CDR2 SYGVKD. The V end was cut by 6 bases, the J end by 4 bases, with 14 bases between. This CDR3 reads CAIRAREASDTQYF. The CDR3 DNA is TGTGCCATCAGGGCCAGGGAGGCATCAGATACGCAGTATTTT.

This chain joins TRBV12-5 and TRBJ2-7; D unresolved. V was pared by 0 bases and J by 1 base, with 13 bases between. The germline CDR1 and CDR2 sequences are LGHNT and FRNRAP. The CDR3 extends over 16 amino acids. CDR3 coding DNA: TGTGCTAGTGGTTTGGTCGACAAACTCAATTCCTACGAGCAGTACTTC. Its protein is CASGLVDKLNSYEQYF.

V usage is TRBV5-1 and J usage is TRBJ1-2; tentatively, D is TRBD1 (5 bases). Germline CDR1 is SGHRS and CDR2 is YFSETQ. V was pared by 4 bases and J by 2 bases, with 12 bases between. CDR3 length: 14 amino acids. As DNA, the CDR3 is TGCGCCAGCAGCCCGGGACTCTTCAACTATGGCTACACCTTC. It specifies CASSPGLFNYGYTF.